This TCR beta chain appears in the sequencing data of a study of breast tumors, draining lymph nodes, adjacent tissues. Breast cancer patients provided tissue from their axillary draining lymph nodes. Via MiXCR, TCRdb re-called the multiplex PCR reads, giving one row per CDR3 protein. The profile covers around 150,000 distinct CDR3 sequences, with approximately 30% appearing a single time and 2% to 2.5% taken by the ten largest. The CDR3 consists of 14 residues. The trim removed 3 bases at V and 5 bases at J, leaving 4 bases unmatched. Germline CDR1 is SEHNR and CDR2 is FQNEAQ (reference sequence). This chain joins TRBV7-9 and TRBJ1-5; 7 nucleotides agree with TRBD1. The sequence derives from a female donor with breast cancer. Some clones in this sample may be carry-over from other donors' samples. The material sequenced was axillary lymph node tissue. CDR3 sequence: CASSLLQGDQPQHF. DNA for the CDR3: TGTGCCAGCAGCTTGCTGCAGGGGGATCAGCCCCAGCATTTT.